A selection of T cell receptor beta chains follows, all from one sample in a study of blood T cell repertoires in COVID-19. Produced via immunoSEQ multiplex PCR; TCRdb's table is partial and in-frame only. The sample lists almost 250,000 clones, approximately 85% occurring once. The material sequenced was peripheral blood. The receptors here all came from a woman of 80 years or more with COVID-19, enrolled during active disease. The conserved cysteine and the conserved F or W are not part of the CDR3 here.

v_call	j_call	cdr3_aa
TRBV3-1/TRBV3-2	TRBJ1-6	ASSPSRDGKGAPLH
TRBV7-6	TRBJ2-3	ASSLGNSPTDTQY
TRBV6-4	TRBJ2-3	ASSDSLAGGPDTQY
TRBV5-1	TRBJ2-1	ASRPGGGGSNEQF
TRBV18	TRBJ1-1	ASSPAGRENTEAF
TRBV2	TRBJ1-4	ASRLTTGGEKLF
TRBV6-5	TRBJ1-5	ASSSPAGGYNQPQH
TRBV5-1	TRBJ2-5	ASSLGQAYQETQY
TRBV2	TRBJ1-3	ASSGRRGSSGNTIY
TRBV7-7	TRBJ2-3	ASSSGLGTDTQY
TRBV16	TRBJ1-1	ASSQYGGGQMPF
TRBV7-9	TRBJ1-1	ASSPGTVDMNTEAF
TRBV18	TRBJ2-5	ASGPRGQETQY
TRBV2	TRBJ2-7	ASTSTSEGSYEQY
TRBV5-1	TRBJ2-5	ASSLAISGETQY
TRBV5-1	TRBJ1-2	ASSPGQGGYT
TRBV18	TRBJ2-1	ASSPDRGSYNEQF
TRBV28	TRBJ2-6	ASSFGGSGANVLT
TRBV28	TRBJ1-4	AAWDRGMNEKLF
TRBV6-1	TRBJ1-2	ASSEKGDGYT
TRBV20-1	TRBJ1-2	ILPGGGGYT
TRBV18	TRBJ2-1	ASSPPSGGHEQF
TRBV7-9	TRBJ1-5	ASSLAQVGQGNQPQH
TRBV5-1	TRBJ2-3	ASSSGSTDTQY
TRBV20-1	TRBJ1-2	SGQGDGYT
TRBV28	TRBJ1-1	ASSLPQGQRRAF
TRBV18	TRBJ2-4	ASSPYRDGATKNIQY
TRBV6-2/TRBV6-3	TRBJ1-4	ASSYVRTTGGGEKLF
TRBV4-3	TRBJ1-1	ASSQGQAEAF
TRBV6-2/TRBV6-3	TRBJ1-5	ASSRREEIYSNQPQH
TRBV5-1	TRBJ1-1	ASSTQFGTEAF
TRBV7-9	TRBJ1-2	ASTEYGGNYGYT
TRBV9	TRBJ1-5	ASSVGQERNQPQH
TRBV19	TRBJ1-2	ASSILSRQGPYYGYT
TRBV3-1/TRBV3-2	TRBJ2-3	ASSQVPGTQY
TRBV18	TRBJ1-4	ASSPSPPTTNEKLF
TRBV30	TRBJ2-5	AWSLWGGQETQY
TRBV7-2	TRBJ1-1	ASSAGGGNTEAF
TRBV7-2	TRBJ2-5	ASSQGRLAGGETQY
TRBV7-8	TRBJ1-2	ASSLVQGNYGYT
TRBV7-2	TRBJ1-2	ASTGRGAYGYT
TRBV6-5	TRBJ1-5	ASSPDSSNQPQH
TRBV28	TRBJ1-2	ASSLRAGDDNYGYT
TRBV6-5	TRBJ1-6	ASRGQGAPPLH
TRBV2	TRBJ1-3	ASTTGAGNTIY
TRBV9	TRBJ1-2	ASSVATGYYGYT
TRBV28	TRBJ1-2	ASMTGGRGYGYT
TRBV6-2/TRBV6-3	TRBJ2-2	ASSYYRDTGELF
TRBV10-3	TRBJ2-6	AISEDRGTGANVLT